The 27 T cell receptor beta chains below come from one sample, sequenced in a study of molecular identifiers for immune sequencing clone quantification. TCRdb passed the PCR reads through MiXCR, listing each CDR3 protein once. The repertoire includes 400,000 to 600,000 distinct CDR3 sequences, over 20% of them detected once, and around 0.86% sits in the top ten. The sample taken for sequencing was naive CD8+ T cells from blood, with Jurkat cell RNA spiked in. The sample's subset: FACS-sorted CD8+CD4-CCR7+CD45RA+ naive T cells. These receptors all come from a human donor in good health. Some libraries in this study had Jurkat cell RNA spiked in.

In this sample, this clonotype turned up many times. The J gene is TRBJ1-5, the V gene TRBV4-3; TRBD1 might be the D (5 bases). CDR3 length: 15 residues. The V gene lost 0 bases and the J gene lost 2 bases, with 8 bases spanning the gap. Germline values: CDR1 LGHNA, CDR2 YSLEER. This CDR3 is CASSQDRTRNQPQHF. The CDR3 bases are TGCGCCAGCAGCCAAGATAGGACACGCAATCAGCCCCAGCATTTT.

At least ten counts were recorded for this clonotype. The rearrangement links TRBV25-1 to TRBJ1-1; no reliable D call. CDR1 and CDR2 from the germline V gene are MGHDK and SYGVNS. CDR3 length: 14 amino acids. V lost 1 base and J 5 bases, leaving 11 bases between the germline ends. CDR3: CASSESIGSTEAFF. The CDR3 DNA follows: TGTGCCAGCAGTGAATCCATAGGCAGTACTGAAGCTTTCTTT.

The J gene is TRBJ2-3, the V gene TRBV19; the D gene is possibly TRBD1 (6 bases). The CDR3 contains 20 residues. Germline V gene data show CDR1 as LNHDA and CDR2 as SQIVND (reference sequence). The ends were cut back, 2 bases at V and 1 base at J, with 25 bases in the middle. CDR3 protein: CASSILGDIKSARRTDTQYF. CDR3 coding DNA: TGTGCCAGTAGTATATTGGGGGACATAAAAAGTGCTCGTCGCACAGATACGCAGTATTTT.

Points on this clonotype: Compared with germline, one end of the junction differs, possibly owing to a read error. The rearrangement uses TRBV7-9 and TRBJ1-2; TRBD1 matches 8 bases. The CDR3 totals 15 residues. The germline V gene encodes CDR1 SEHNR and CDR2 FQNEAQ (reference sequence). CDR3 residues: CASSGQGPRGYSYTF. The CDR3 bases are TGTGCCAGCAGCGGACAGGGTCCCAGGGGCTATAGCTACACCTTC.

This clonotype has at least ten counts. This chain uses TRBV29-1 with TRBJ1-1; D is unclear. With 5 bases removed from V and 1 base from J, the gap between germline ends came to 5 bases. There are 11 residues in the CDR3. Germline values: CDR1 SQVTM, CDR2 ANQGSEA. The CDR3 DNA reads TGCAGCGTTCCGACGAACACTGAAGCTTTCTTT. Its protein product is CSVPTNTEAFF. Full variable domain (outside the CDR3, taken from reference TRBV29-1 and TRBJ1-1): SAVISQKPSRDICQRGTSLTIQCQVDSQVTMMFWYRQQPGQSLTLIATANQGSEATYESGFVIDKFPISRPNLTFSTLTVSNMSPEDSSIYLCSVPTNTEAFFGQGTRLTVV.

About this clonotype: A read error may explain this, as a much larger clone is one base away. V and J are TRBV14 and TRBJ1-1; D not resolved. The CDR3 consists of 14 residues. Germline V gene data show CDR1 as SGHDN and CDR2 as FVKESK. V lost 0 bases and J lost 1, with 6 bases in between. This CDR3 reads CASSQEMSNTEAFF. In DNA form, the CDR3 reads TGTGCCAGCAGCCAAGAGATGTCGAACACTGAAGCTTTCTTT.

The sample holds many counts of this clonotype. V usage is TRBV6-1 and J usage is TRBJ1-1; D uncertain. The CDR3 has 13 residues. The germline V gene encodes CDR1 MNHNS and CDR2 SASEGT. V lost 6 bases to trimming and J lost 2 bases, with 10 bases between them. The CDR3 DNA follows: TGTGCCAGCAGCAACCCCAGCAACACTGAAGCTTTCTTT. Encoded protein: CASSNPSNTEAFF.

This clonotype was observed once. This chain uses TRBV19 with TRBJ2-7; 7 nucleotides line up with TRBD1. The V gene end was trimmed by 3 bases and the J gene end by 3 bases; junction bases not matched to a gene: 14. Germline V lookup: CDR1 LNHDA, CDR2 SQIVND (reference sequence). The CDR3 spans 17 residues. The DNA of the CDR3 is TGTGCCAGTAGTATGTCCTCCCAACGACAGGGCCTCTACGAGCAGTACTTC. Translated: CASSMSSQRQGLYEQYF. The full variable domain, with the rest looked up from reference TRBV19 and TRBJ2-7, is DGGITQSPKYLFRKEGQNVTLSCEQNLNHDAMYWYRQDPGQGLRLIYYSQIVNDFQKGDIAEGYSVSREKKESFPLTVTSAQKNPTAFYLCASSMSSQRQGLYEQYFGPGTRLTVT.

This clonotype was seen ten or more times. The genes are TRBV6-6 and TRBJ2-6, with D maybe TRBD2 (5 bases). Germline V CDR1 and CDR2: MNHNY, SVGAGI (reference sequence). The V gene lost 7 bases and the J gene lost 1 base, with 11 bases spanning the gap. The CDR3 consists of 15 residues. Here the CDR3 reads CASKDSASGANVLTF. CDR3 DNA: TGTGCCAGCAAGGACTCGGCATCTGGGGCCAACGTCCTGACTTTC.

The chain uses TRBV5-6 and TRBJ2-2; 9 nucleotides match TRBD2. The junction had 6 bases not matched to a gene; V was cut back by 2 bases and J by 4 bases. The V gene's germline CDR1 is SGHDT and CDR2 YYEEEE. The CDR3 runs 16 residues. CDR3 sequence reads: CASSFALAGTTGELFF. For the CDR3, the DNA is TGTGCCAGCAGCTTTGCGCTAGCGGGAACCACCGGGGAGCTGTTTTTT.

The gene calls are TRBV20-1 and TRBJ2-1; 9 nucleotides agree with TRBD2. The germline CDR1 and CDR2 sequences are DFQATT and SNEGSKA (reference sequence). The CDR3 has 13 amino acids. V lost 6 bases and J lost 8; bases outside the gene matches: 8. CDR3: CSARTSESHEQFF. DNA for the CDR3: TGCAGTGCCAGGACTAGCGAATCCCATGAGCAGTTCTTC.

V gene TRBV4-3 combines with J gene TRBJ2-1; 7 bases align to TRBD1. CDR1 is LGHNA, CDR2 YSLEER, per germline. The CDR3 covers 14 residues. The V gene end was trimmed by 0 bases and the J gene end by 7 bases; junction bases not matched to a gene: 3. The chain's CDR3 is CASSQEYRGNEQFF. The CDR3 coding sequence is TGCGCCAGCAGCCAAGAGTACAGGGGAAATGAGCAGTTCTTC.

The chain has TRBV19 and TRBJ2-3; tentatively, D is TRBD2 (5 bases). V lost 1 base, J lost 0 bases, and 11 bases lay in between. The CDR3 loop spans 16 amino acids. Per the germline V gene, CDR1 is LNHDA and CDR2 is SQIVND (reference sequence). CDR3 nucleotide sequence: TGTGCCAGTAGTATAGGAGCACCGGGGAGCACAGATACGCAGTATTTT. Translated: CASSIGAPGSTDTQYF.

This clonotype was seen only a few times. The chain has TRBV5-8 and TRBJ2-7, with 9 bases fitting TRBD2. This CDR3 region has 14 residues. Germline lookup yields CDR1 SGHTS and CDR2 YDEGEE. J lost 6 bases, V lost 2 bases, and 6 bases had no gene match. This CDR3 reads CASSFRLAGFEQYF. CDR3 coding DNA: TGTGCCAGCAGCTTCCGGCTAGCGGGGTTCGAGCAGTACTTC. Combining the CDR3 with reference TRBV5-8 and TRBJ2-7 gives the whole variable domain EAGVTQSPTHLIKTRGQQATLRCSPISGHTSVYWYQQALGLGLQFLLWYDEGEERNRGNFPPRFSGRQFPNYSSELNVNALELEDSALYLCASSFRLAGFEQYFGPGTRLTVT.

There are a few counts of this clonotype. The chain combines TRBV6-2 or TRBV6-3 with TRBJ1-3, with D possibly being TRBD1 (6 bases). Germline lookup yields CDR1 MNHEY and CDR2 SVGEGT. CDR3 length equals 16 residues. Deletions cut 0 bases from V and 0 bases from J, with 9 bases between. The CDR3 DNA is TGTGCCAGCAGTTACTCGGACAGACCCTCTGGAAACACCATATATTTT. As protein: CASSYSDRPSGNTIYF.

This clonotype was counted between two and nine times. This chain uses TRBV12-3 or TRBV12-4 with TRBJ2-3, with TRBD1 matching over 9 bases. The CDR3 has 16 residues. V lost 6 bases, J lost 1 base, and 8 bases stayed unmatched. CDR3: CASSLQGAFGTDTQYF. CDR3 sequence (DNA): TGTGCCAGCAGCCTACAGGGGGCTTTTGGCACAGATACGCAGTATTTT.

This clonotype was counted many times. The chain uses TRBV14 and TRBJ2-3, with 11 bases matching TRBD2. Trimming cost V 8 bases and J 0 bases; bases outside gene matches: 7. Germline lookup yields CDR1 SGHDN and CDR2 FVKESK. This CDR3 is 16 amino acids long. The CDR3 reads CASSGTSGSSTDTQYF. DNA of the CDR3: TGTGCCAGCTCCGGGACTAGCGGATCTAGCACAGATACGCAGTATTTT.

In its sample, this clonotype was seen many times. The rearrangement joins TRBV29-1 to TRBJ1-1; D remains unclear. CDR3 length: 10 amino acids. V shed 4 bases and J shed 3 bases, with 3 bases lying between them. CDR1 is SQVTM, CDR2 ANQGSEA, per germline. CDR3 coding DNA: TGCAGCGTTGCGGACACTGAAGCTTTCTTT. It encodes CSVADTEAFF.

The CDR3 sequence is CASSLRRLPPDNEQFF. The CDR3 DNA sequence: TGCGCCAGCAGCTTGCGGCGACTACCTCCGGACAATGAGCAGTTCTTC. This chain links TRBV5-1 with TRBJ2-1; tentative D call: TRBD2 (5 bases). Germline loops: CDR1 SGHRS, CDR2 YFSETQ. This CDR3 contains 16 residues. With 1 base removed from V and 5 bases from J, the gap between germline ends came to 16 bases.

The gene calls are TRBV9 and TRBJ1-2; D might be TRBD1 (5 bases). V shed 4 bases and J shed 10 bases, with 20 bases lying between them. Germline-derived CDR1 and CDR2 are SGDLS and YYNGEE. The CDR3 has 14 residues. CDR3 in amino acids: CASSQMDMAVVYTF. CDR3 nucleotide sequence: TGTGCCAGCAGCCAGATGGACATGGCGGTTGTCTACACCTTC.

As to this clonotype: Given a much more abundant clone one base away, this may be a read error. The chain recombines TRBV7-2 with TRBJ1-5; D uncertain. The CDR3 is made up of 15 amino acids. Trimming took off 5 bases at V and 5 bases at J, with 16 bases between the two ends. Looked up from germline, CDR1 is SGHTA and CDR2 is FQGNSA. The CDR3 sequence: CASSPDARAYQPQHF. CDR3 nucleotides: TGTGCCAGCAGCCCAGACGCGAGGGCTTATCAGCCCCAGCATTTT.

Remarks on this clonotype: This clone may be a read error of a much larger clone one base away. V and J are TRBV18 and TRBJ2-5; maybe TRBD2 (5 bases). CDR3 size: 15 residues. Germline V CDR1 and CDR2: KGHSH, LQKENI. The CDR3 here is CASSPPLGLQGTQYF. CDR3 DNA: TGTGCCAGCTCACCACCCCTCGGACTGCAAGGGACCCAGTACTTC.

There are many counts of this clonotype. The chain couples TRBV7-9 to TRBJ1-1; D perhaps matches TRBD1 (5 bases). Trimming took off 5 bases at V and 2 bases at J, with 15 bases between the two ends. This CDR3 is built from 15 residues. Germline V gene data show CDR1 as SEHNR and CDR2 as FQNEAQ (reference sequence). CDR3 protein: CASSHLTDPNTEAFF. The CDR3 bases are TGTGCCAGCAGCCATCTGACAGACCCCAACACTGAAGCTTTCTTT. The variable domain in full, completed from reference TRBV7-9 and TRBJ1-1, reads DTGVSQNPRHKITKRGQNVTFRCDPISEHNRLYWYRQTLGQGPEFLTYFQNEAQLEKSRLLSDRFSAERPKGSFSTLEIQRTEQGDSAMYLCASSHLTDPNTEAFFGQGTRLTVV.

This clonotype was detected only a few times. This could be a read error, since a much larger clone is one nucleotide away. Likely a read error: the CDR3 ends without its conserved phenylalanine or tryptophan. The chain combines TRBV4-3 with TRBJ2-3; 9 bases map to TRBD2. This CDR3 has 17 residues. Germline loops: CDR1 LGHNA, CDR2 YSLEER. The junction had 7 bases not matched to a gene; V was cut back by 0 bases and J by 3 bases. The CDR3 nucleotides are TGCGCCAGCAGCCAAGATGGTCGTCTAGCGGGAACAGATACGCAGTATTCT. Protein sequence: CASSQDGRLAGTDTQYS.

This clonotype was counted ten times or more. The V and J genes are TRBV28 and TRBJ2-1; 7 positions agree with TRBD2. Germline V gene data show CDR1 as MDHEN and CDR2 as SYDVKM. V trimming: 6 bases; J trimming: 0 bases; junction bases outside the gene matches: 11. There are 17 residues in the CDR3. CDR3 amino acids: CASSTAQAGSSYNEQFF. Written as DNA, the CDR3 is TGTGCCAGCAGCACCGCCCAAGCGGGGAGCTCCTACAATGAGCAGTTCTTC.

The CDR3 sequence: CASNSLGVSGPTDTQYF. In DNA, the CDR3 is TGTGCCAGCAACTCCCTCGGGGTTAGCGGCCCCACAGATACGCAGTATTTT. The rearrangement joins TRBV27 to TRBJ2-3; tentative D call: TRBD2 (6 bases). CDR3 length: 17 amino acids. Germline V lookup: CDR1 MNHEY, CDR2 SMNVEV (reference sequence). V was cut by 7 bases and J by 2 bases, with 22 bases left in between.

This chain uses TRBV6-2 or TRBV6-3 with TRBJ2-3; 15 nucleotides agree with TRBD2. With V trimmed by 4 bases and J by 8 bases, 13 bases remained unmatched. The CDR3 loop spans 18 amino acids. Germline V gene lookup returns CDR1 MNHEY and CDR2 SVGEGT. The CDR3 sequence: CASSSGTSGRWNLGTQYF. Here the CDR3 DNA reads TGTGCCAGCAGTTCCGGGACTAGCGGGAGGTGGAATCTGGGTACGCAGTATTTT.